A selection of T cell receptor beta chains follows, all from one sample in a study of blood T cell repertoires in COVID-19. The repertoire was sequenced with immunoSEQ multiplex PCR; TCRdb's copy has only in-frame clones and lacks some. The sample lists more than 400,000 clones; 80% to 90% were seen once. The sample consisted of peripheral blood. Receptors originate from a human donor in a cohort sampled during active COVID-19. Each CDR3 is given with its conserved first and last residue. Fields, in order: J gene, CDR3 length, V gene, D gene, clone size, CDR3 DNA, CDR3 protein. The D gene is left open where the match is weak. Rows give clone size only sometimes, using once, few, many, or a class for an expanded clone.

j_gene: TRBJ2-7
len: 11
v_gene: TRBV6-5
d_gene: NA
abundance: NA
CDR3nt: TGTGCCAGCAACGAGGGCTACGAGCAGTACTTC
CDR3aa: CASNEGYEQYF

j_gene: TRBJ2-1
len: 16
v_gene: TRBV7-6
d_gene: TRBD1
abundance: NA
CDR3nt: TGTGCCAGCAGTCCCATGGGGGACAGCTCCTACAATGAGCAGTTCTTC
CDR3aa: CASSPMGDSSYNEQFF

j_gene: TRBJ1-6
len: 16
v_gene: TRBV3-1/TRBV3-2
d_gene: NA
abundance: NA
CDR3nt: TGTGCCAGCAGCCAAGGAACGAGCTCCTATAATTCACCCCTCCACTTT
CDR3aa: CASSQGTSSYNSPLHF

j_gene: TRBJ1-1
len: 17
v_gene: TRBV18
d_gene: NA
abundance: NA
CDR3nt: TGTGCCAGCTCACCCAATTATTCCGGGACACTGAACACTGAAGCTTTCTTT
CDR3aa: CASSPNYSGTLNTEAFF

j_gene: TRBJ2-7
len: 13
v_gene: TRBV29-1
d_gene: TRBD1
abundance: NA
CDR3nt: TGCAGCGTTGAACCCCCGGGACAGGGAGAGCAGTACTTC
CDR3aa: CSVEPPGQGEQYF

j_gene: TRBJ1-3
len: 16
v_gene: TRBV30
d_gene: TRBD1
abundance: NA
CDR3nt: TGTGCCTGGATACCTCGGGACAGGGGCTCTGGAAACACCATATATTTT
CDR3aa: CAWIPRDRGSGNTIYF

j_gene: TRBJ2-5
len: 20
v_gene: TRBV3-1/TRBV3-2
d_gene: NA
abundance: NA
CDR3nt: TGTGCCAGCAGCCAAGAAGGCGCAGGGAAGTTTTGGGCGCTTAAAGAGACCCAGTACTTC
CDR3aa: CASSQEGAGKFWALKETQYF

j_gene: TRBJ1-4
len: 16
v_gene: TRBV7-2
d_gene: NA
abundance: NA
CDR3nt: TGTGCCAGCAGCTTAGCACAGGCATTGGGGAATGAAAAACTGTTTTTT
CDR3aa: CASSLAQALGNEKLFF

j_gene: TRBJ1-1
len: 11
v_gene: TRBV18
d_gene: NA
abundance: many
CDR3nt: TGTGCCAGCTCAGGGGAGAGTGAAGCTTTCTTT
CDR3aa: CASSGESEAFF

j_gene: TRBJ2-4
len: 17
v_gene: TRBV30
d_gene: NA
abundance: NA
CDR3nt: TGTGCCTGGAGTGTAATCGGGGATACATTAGCCAAAAACATTCAGTACTTC
CDR3aa: CAWSVIGDTLAKNIQYF

j_gene: TRBJ1-4
len: 13
v_gene: TRBV29-1
d_gene: NA
abundance: NA
CDR3nt: TGCAGCGCGTCGGTGGGGGGAAGGGAAAAACTGTTTTTT
CDR3aa: CSASVGGREKLFF

j_gene: TRBJ2-7
len: 14
v_gene: TRBV11-2
d_gene: TRBD1
abundance: NA
CDR3nt: TGTGCCAGCAGCTTGGACAGGAGCCCCTACGAGCAGTACTTC
CDR3aa: CASSLDRSPYEQYF

j_gene: TRBJ2-2
len: 12
v_gene: TRBV3-1/TRBV3-2
d_gene: NA
abundance: NA
CDR3nt: TGTGCCAGCACCAGGGGAGCGGGGGAGCTGTTTTTT
CDR3aa: CASTRGAGELFF

j_gene: TRBJ1-6
len: 16
v_gene: TRBV5-4
d_gene: NA
abundance: once
CDR3nt: TGTGCCAGCAGCTTGGACGTGGGCACCTATAATTCACCCCTCCACTTT
CDR3aa: CASSLDVGTYNSPLHF

j_gene: TRBJ2-7
len: 15
v_gene: TRBV5-6
d_gene: NA
abundance: NA
CDR3nt: TGTGCCAGCAGCTTGGAGCCGGGAAGCTCCTACGAGCAGTACTTC
CDR3aa: CASSLEPGSSYEQYF

j_gene: TRBJ2-7
len: 16
v_gene: TRBV4-3
d_gene: TRBD1
abundance: NA
CDR3nt: TGCGCCAGCAGCCAAGTGACAGGGGACACCTCCTACGAGCAGTACTTC
CDR3aa: CASSQVTGDTSYEQYF

j_gene: TRBJ1-6
len: 14
v_gene: TRBV18
d_gene: TRBD1
abundance: NA
CDR3nt: TGTGCCAGCTCACCGGGGACAGCGAATTCACCCCTCCACTTT
CDR3aa: CASSPGTANSPLHF

j_gene: TRBJ1-5
len: 16
v_gene: TRBV11-3
d_gene: TRBD1
abundance: NA
CDR3nt: TGTGCCAGCAGCTTATCCCTAAGACAGGGAAATCAGCCCCAGCATTTT
CDR3aa: CASSLSLRQGNQPQHF

j_gene: TRBJ2-3
len: 13
v_gene: TRBV7-9
d_gene: NA
abundance: NA
CDR3nt: TGTGCCAGCAGCTTTCCGAGCACAGATACGCAGTATTTT
CDR3aa: CASSFPSTDTQYF

j_gene: TRBJ2-7
len: 17
v_gene: TRBV3-1/TRBV3-2
d_gene: TRBD2
abundance: NA
CDR3nt: TGTGCCAGCAGCCAGACTGGTGTTGGCGGGTGGGGGGGTGAGCAGTACTTC
CDR3aa: CASSQTGVGGWGGEQYF

j_gene: TRBJ1-1
len: 14
v_gene: TRBV18
d_gene: NA
abundance: NA
CDR3nt: TGTGCCAGCTCAACGGGCAGGGCGGACACTGAAGCTTTCTTT
CDR3aa: CASSTGRADTEAFF

j_gene: TRBJ2-7
len: 13
v_gene: TRBV19
d_gene: NA
abundance: NA
CDR3nt: TGTGCCAGTAGTATAAGGACTACGTACGAGCAGTACTTC
CDR3aa: CASSIRTTYEQYF

j_gene: TRBJ2-2
len: 15
v_gene: TRBV7-6
d_gene: TRBD1
abundance: NA
CDR3nt: TGTGCCAGCAGCTTACTGGACAGGGGCACCGGGGAGCTGTTTTTT
CDR3aa: CASSLLDRGTGELFF

j_gene: TRBJ1-2
len: 14
v_gene: TRBV3-1/TRBV3-2
d_gene: TRBD1
abundance: NA
CDR3nt: TGTGCCAGCAGCCCCGGGACAGGGGGCCTTGGCTACACCTTC
CDR3aa: CASSPGTGGLGYTF

j_gene: TRBJ1-4
len: 17
v_gene: TRBV18
d_gene: TRBD1
abundance: NA
CDR3nt: TGTGCCAGCTCTCAGGGGACAGGGGGCGCCGGGGATGAAAAACTGTTTTTT
CDR3aa: CASSQGTGGAGDEKLFF

j_gene: TRBJ2-3
len: 15
v_gene: TRBV7-2
d_gene: TRBD1
abundance: NA
CDR3nt: TGTGCCAGCAGCACTAGGACAGGGGGCCAAGATACGCAGTATTTT
CDR3aa: CASSTRTGGQDTQYF

j_gene: TRBJ2-1
len: 17
v_gene: TRBV4-2
d_gene: TRBD2
abundance: NA
CDR3nt: TGTGCCAGCAGCCAAGAAGATAGAGGACTAGCGTTAGATGAGCAGTTCTTC
CDR3aa: CASSQEDRGLALDEQFF

j_gene: TRBJ2-7
len: 13
v_gene: TRBV11-2
d_gene: TRBD1
abundance: NA
CDR3nt: TGTGCCAGCAGCGTGGGGACAGGGTTTGAGCAGTACTTC
CDR3aa: CASSVGTGFEQYF

j_gene: TRBJ2-3
len: 18
v_gene: TRBV10-3
d_gene: TRBD2
abundance: NA
CDR3nt: TGTGCCATCAGTGCCCACCCCCTAGCGGGACAAAACGTAGATACGCAGTATTTT
CDR3aa: CAISAHPLAGQNVDTQYF

j_gene: TRBJ2-2
len: 16
v_gene: TRBV10-3
d_gene: TRBD1
abundance: NA
CDR3nt: TGTGCCATTTTGACCGGGACAGGGGGTCTTACCGGGGAGCTGTTTTTT
CDR3aa: CAILTGTGGLTGELFF

j_gene: TRBJ1-5
len: 15
v_gene: TRBV5-1
d_gene: NA
abundance: few
CDR3nt: TGCGCCAGCAGCTTGGAGGGGGTGAGCAATCAGCCCCAGCATTTT
CDR3aa: CASSLEGVSNQPQHF

j_gene: TRBJ2-7
len: 14
v_gene: TRBV28
d_gene: NA
abundance: NA
CDR3nt: TGTGCCAGCAGTTTTTCAGGGTTATACTACGAGCAGTACTTC
CDR3aa: CASSFSGLYYEQYF

j_gene: TRBJ1-1
len: 16
v_gene: TRBV10-3
d_gene: NA
abundance: once
CDR3nt: TGTGCCATCAGTGAGATCACACGGGATTTGAACACTGAAGCTTTCTTT
CDR3aa: CAISEITRDLNTEAFF